This T cell receptor (beta chain) originates from a study of T-cell reconstitution after alpha-beta-depleted transplantation in children. Molecular barcoding with unique molecular identifiers was used for the TCRbeta library. TCRdb reprocessed the PCR reads via MiXCR and lists one record per CDR3 protein. The sample gives about 640,000 distinct CDR3 sequences, approximately 17% of which show up once; approximately 1% is in the top ten. This specimen was PBMCs from the stem cell graft donor, taken from the stem cell graft. The source of this sequence is a human donor who donated a stem cell graft to a child with acute myeloid leukemia.

CDR3 in amino acids: CASSLALAMETQYF. CDR3 bases: TGTGCCAGCAGCTTAGCCTTGGCTATGGAGACCCAGTACTTC. J is TRBJ2-5 and V is TRBV7-9; no firm D call. CDR3 length equals 14 residues. Looked up from germline, CDR1 is SEHNR and CDR2 is FQNEAQ (reference sequence). V shed 0 bases and J shed 5 bases, with 10 bases lying between them.